The clone carrying this T cell receptor beta chain was seen only once. Antigen: not known. The donors were part of the validation cohort of 95 to 150 subjects. That cohort was separate from the first cohort, which comprised 700 or so subjects. Clones were sequenced by immunoSEQ multiplex PCR, and TCRdb holds only the in-frame ones, with some missing. The sample includes over 200,000 clones, about nine tenths seen only once; the top ten take approximately 3.1%. These data are taken from a study of cytomegalovirus exposure and HLA in healthy donors. Whole-study results and caveats: Some public TCRs appeared in many individuals, while most sequences were rare.

The CDR3 contains 15 residues. Germline trimming cut 2 bases from V and 4 bases from J; bases unmatched to any gene: 4. CDR1 is MNHEY and CDR2 is SMNVEV in the germline V gene (reference sequence). The chain carries TRBV27 and TRBJ2-7; 11 bases are shared with TRBD2. Material for sequencing was PBMCs. The TCR was taken from a woman aged 25 to 39 in good health and CMV-seronegative. CDR3 sequence: CASSLSPSGRYEQYF. In DNA, the CDR3 is TGTGCCAGCAGTTTAAGCCCTAGCGGGAGGTACGAGCAGTACTTC.